The 7 T cell receptor beta chains given below trace back to one sample, sequenced in a study of human T cells and chemical hapten exposure. TCRdb reprocessed the RACE reads with MiXCR, giving one entry per CDR3 protein. The sample yields about 51,000 distinct CDR3 sequences, 9.4% seen once. Described time point: pre-sensitization, week 0. Treatment defined: therapeutic diphenylcyclopropenone sensitization with weekly scalp DPC. This sample comprised whole blood, obtained in connection with sensitization to the hapten diphenylcyclopropenone (DPC). These receptor sequences come from a woman aged 40 to 55 with alopecia areata. Some clones in this sample may be carry-over from other donors' samples.

This clonotype was seen many times. The chain carries TRBV5-1 and TRBJ1-1; D is unresolved. V lost 4 bases, J lost 5 bases, and 9 bases lay in between. CDR3 size: 12 residues. Germline V gene sequence: CDR1 SGHRS, CDR2 YFSETQ. The CDR3 region is CASSGTLTEAFF. In DNA, the CDR3 is TGCGCCAGCAGCGGAACCTTGACTGAAGCTTTCTTT.

This clonotype was seen ten or more times. The chain has TRBV21-1 and TRBJ2-7; the table assigns TRBD2, which was not confirmed against the DNA. With the DNA end fitting TRBJ2-4 better, the J assignment may be wrong. TRBV21-1 is marked as a pseudogene. The CDR3 is 14 residues long. CDR3 sequence reads: CASSQLTSGAIQYF. The DNA of the CDR3 is TGTGCCAGCAGCCAACTGACTAGCGGGGCCATTCAGTACTTC.

The chain has TRBV9 and TRBJ2-1; 7 bases are shared with TRBD1. CDR3 length: 17 residues. The germline V gene encodes CDR1 SGDLS and CDR2 YYNGEE. After removal of 0 bases from V and 2 bases from J, the junction contained 8 bases not matched to a gene. The CDR3 DNA reads TGTGCCAGCAGCGTAGCTACAGGGGCACCGACCTACAATGAGCAGTTCTTC. This sequence encodes CASSVATGAPTYNEQFF.

The genes are TRBV10-2 and TRBJ1-6, with D hard to call. This CDR3 has 13 residues. The germline CDR1 and CDR2 sequences are WSHSY and SAAADI. Trimming removed 3 bases at V and 12 bases at J, with 12 bases between. CDR3 sequence reads: CASSEGLGRPLHF. In DNA, the CDR3 is TGCGCCAGCAGTGAAGGGCTTGGGAGACCCCTCCACTTT.

The chain joins TRBV18 to TRBJ2-4, with TRBD1 matching 10 bases. In germline, CDR1 is KGHSH, CDR2 LQKENI. The CDR3 runs to 14 residues. V shed 6 bases and J 7 bases; nucleotides not matched to a gene: 6. CDR3 in DNA: TGTGCCAGCTCCCCCGGGACAGGGGTTAACATTCAGTACTTC. It codes for CASSPGTGVNIQYF.

This clonotype occurred many times. The chain is built from TRBV12-5 and TRBJ1-1; D not certain. The CDR3 contains 15 residues. The V end was cut by 4 bases, the J end by 1 base, with 13 bases between. Germline V gene data show CDR1 as LGHNT and CDR2 as FRNRAP. DNA for the CDR3: TGTGCTAGTGGTTCAACCCGGACGGCGAACACTGAAGCTTTCTTT. Its protein product is CASGSTRTANTEAFF. The full variable domain, in which reference TRBV12-5 and TRBJ1-1 provide the parts outside the CDR3, is DARVTQTPRHKVTEMGQEVTMRCQPILGHNTVFWYRQTMMQGLELLAYFRNRAPLDDSGMPKDRFSAEMPDATLATLKIQPSEPRDSAVYFCASGSTRTANTEAFFGQGTRLTVV.

The J gene is TRBJ1-1, the V gene TRBV29-1; D gene unclear. The ends were cut back, 5 bases at V and 3 bases at J, with 10 bases in the middle. CDR1 SQVTM and CDR2 ANQGSEA come from the germline V gene. CDR3 size: 12 residues. The CDR3 bases are TGCAGCGTTACCGGTGACGACACTGAAGCTTTCTTT. Its protein product is CSVTGDDTEAFF.